This record concerns one T cell receptor beta chain sequence. The sample comes from a study of blood T cell repertoires in COVID-19. Trimming left V 4 bases short and J 8 bases short, with 16 bases between. The CDR3 length is 14 residues. The germline V gene encodes CDR1 SGHRS and CDR2 YFSETQ. TCRdb's table, derived via immunoSEQ multiplex PCR, lists solely in-frame clones and lacks some. The data hold 150,000 to 200,000 clones, with 82% observed a single time. The sample taken for sequencing was PBMCs or T cells enriched from blood (not recorded which). The receptor was derived from a man in his forties who had recovered from COVID-19. The chain employs TRBV5-1 and TRBJ2-4; a possible D gene is TRBD1 (6 bases). The CDR3 sequence is CASSPQGLSDIQYF. CDR3 DNA sequence: TGCGCCAGCAGCCCACAGGGCCTTTCGGACATTCAGTACTTC.